Ten or more counts support the clone carrying this TCR beta chain. Its antigen is not identified. The data originate from a study of CD8 T cells in ankylosing spondylitis. Study results and caveats: Relatively scarce in peripheral blood, disease-linked clones were CD8+. A number of the motif variants had already been described in reactive arthritis synovial fluid and blood.

A quantitative 5'-RACE method, one with molecular barcodes, was used to make TCR beta libraries. TCRdb passed the 5' RACE reads through MiXCR, listing each CDR3 protein once. The sample holds roughly 130,000 distinct CDR3 sequences; over 6% are singletons and the top ten take over 9%. Germline-derived CDR1 and CDR2 are MRHNA and SNTAGT. The CDR3 is 22 amino acids. With 7 bases removed from V and 2 bases from J, the gap between germline ends came to 37 bases. The rearrangement uses TRBV6-4 and TRBJ2-3; possibly TRBD1 or TRBD2 for D (5 bases each). The TCR comes from a male donor with ankylosing spondylitis or in good health (not recorded which). Sample: blood, either unsorted or a sorted T cell fraction (not recorded which). The CDR3 region has the DNA TGTGCCAGCACCCCAACTCACCGGGGCCTGAGGGCCTCAAGGGATCACACAGATACGCAGTATTTT. Residues: CASTPTHRGLRASRDHTDTQYF.